This T cell receptor (beta chain) was found in a study of response to subunit inactivated influenza vaccine. Germline V gives CDR1 LGHNA, CDR2 YSLEER. The J segment lost 0 bases and the V segment lost 2 bases, leaving 3 bases of the junction unmatched. CDR3 length: 15 amino acids. MiXCR, applied by TCRdb to the RT-PCR reads, yields one record per CDR3 protein. Among 500,000 to 550,000 distinct CDR3 sequences listed, roughly 23% were seen once. These same records also appear under a second study, on T cells expressing NK-cell markers. From that study: For TCR beta, cDNA was produced by 5'RACE template switching with UMIs. In four donors, dominant clonotypes made up about 28.3-65% of CD3+CD56-NKG2C+ cells.

This chain links TRBV4-3 with TRBJ1-1, with 7 bases identical to TRBD1. This sequence was found in a man aged 50 to 60 who received an inactivated influenza vaccine. The sequenced sample was CD4+ T cells sorted from PBMCs, obtained about 13 days after vaccination. The CDR3 loop is CASSQWTGLNTEAFF. CDR3 sequence (DNA): TGCGCCAGCAGCCAATGGACAGGTTTGAACACTGAAGCTTTCTTT.